Included here is one TCR beta chain sequence, with context. Germline V gene data show CDR1 as SGHRS and CDR2 as YFSETQ. The CDR3 runs 15 residues. V lost 5 bases, J lost 1 base, and 15 bases lay in between. This sample is drawn from a study of blood T cell repertoires in COVID-19. Clones were read by immunoSEQ multiplex PCR, and TCRdb kept only the in-frame ones, dropping some. This table has some 170,000 clones, around 90% appearing once. This receptor was obtained from a woman between 50 and 59 years old with acute or convalescent COVID-19. The sample comprised peripheral blood. The chain couples TRBV5-1 to TRBJ1-1, with a weak D call TRBD1 (5 bases). The CDR3 coding sequence is TGCGCCAGCAGACCTCCGGGACTCCGGAACACTGAAGCTTTCTTT. Encoded protein: CASRPPGLRNTEAFF.